This T cell receptor beta chain was found in a study of T cell repertoires in cytomegalovirus infection. In the study overall: Recently identified HLA-C-restricted CMV epitopes and well-studied HLA-B-restricted CMV epitopes were used by the study.

MiXCR, applied by TCRdb to the reads, yields one record per CDR3 protein. The sample includes 650,000 to 900,000 distinct CDR3 sequences, approximately 30% of them seen just once. The sample holds one count of this clonotype. Its specificity is not known. V shed 3 bases and J 0 bases; nucleotides not matched to a gene: 7. Looked up from germline, CDR1 is KGHSH and CDR2 is LQKENI. The CDR3 is 16 residues long. The TCR comes from a human donor in good health (CMV status not recorded). Some clones in this sample may be carry-over from other donors' samples. This chain joins TRBV18 and TRBJ1-1, with 7 bases aligning to TRBD1. Source: cultured CD8+ T cells from PBMCs, taken from culture after CMV antigen stimulation. The CDR3 region has the DNA TGTGCCAGCTCACCCCCCGACAGGGACATGAACACTGAAGCTTTCTTT. Protein product: CASSPPDRDMNTEAFF.